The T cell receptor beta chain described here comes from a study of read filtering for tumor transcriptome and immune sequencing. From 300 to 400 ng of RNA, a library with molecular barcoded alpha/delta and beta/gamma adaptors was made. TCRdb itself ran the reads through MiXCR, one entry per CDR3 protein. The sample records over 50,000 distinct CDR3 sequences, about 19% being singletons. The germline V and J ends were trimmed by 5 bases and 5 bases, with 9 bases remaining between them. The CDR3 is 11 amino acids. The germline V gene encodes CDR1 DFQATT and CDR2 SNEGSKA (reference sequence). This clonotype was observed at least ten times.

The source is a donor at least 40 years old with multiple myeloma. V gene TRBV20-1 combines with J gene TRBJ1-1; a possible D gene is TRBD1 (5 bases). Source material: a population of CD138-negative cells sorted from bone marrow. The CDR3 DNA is TGCAGTGCTGGACGGGGGACTGAAGCTTTCTTT. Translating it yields CSAGRGTEAFF.